This TCR beta chain came from a study of blood T cell repertoires in COVID-19. Study-level information: Acute and convalescent COVID-19 specimens originated in the United States, Italy and Spain. T cells, B-cell-depleted T cells, or PBMCs supplied cDNA or gDNA.

Germline values: CDR1 SGHAT, CDR2 FQNNGV. The CDR3 has 13 amino acids. V shed 5 bases, J shed 6 bases, and the junction held 6 bases outside the gene matches. Original data processing: Amplification with reference gene primers provided the estimates of nucleated cell counts. Repertoires were generated with immunoSEQ multiplex PCR, while TCRdb's copy carries only in-frame clones and drops some. V and J calls and clone size are copied from that table; D and trimming were computed from the DNA. The data contain approximately 47,000 clones, about 87% of them singletons. This clonotype originated in a human donor with active COVID-19. The donor label of this sample is uncertain. Sequenced material: peripheral blood. The chain couples TRBV11-2 to TRBJ2-7, with TRBD2 matching over 8 bases. The CDR3 DNA reads as TGTGCCAGCAGCCCGGGACTAGTTCGCGAGCAGTACTTC. Amino acid sequence: CASSPGLVREQYF. Full variable domain (rest looked up from reference TRBV11-2 and TRBJ2-7): EAGVAQSPRYKIIEKRQSVAFWCNPISGHATLYWYQQILGQGPKLLIQFQNNGVVDDSQLPKDRFSAERLKGVDSTLKIQPAKLEDSAVYLCASSPGLVREQYFGPGTRLTVT.